This T cell receptor beta chain emerged from a study of spatial heterogeneity in lung cancer. General study points: Mutation counts in tumors were tracked by counts of expanded intratumoral alpha and beta TCRs. Beta chains had about 13% coverage of tumor T cells, and alpha chains had roughly 7%.

Regarding time point: sample taken at primary tumor resection. Patients with untreated early-stage non-small cell lung cancer, numbering 72, were the donors. On this clonotype itself: Its antigen remains unknown. As an off-target read in a library built for alpha chains, this beta chain has a frequency of little significance.

TCRdb reprocessed the 5' RACE reads with MiXCR, giving one entry per CDR3 protein. Of 3,500 to 4,000 distinct CDR3 sequences listed, approximately 26% are singletons. Trimming took 1 base from V and 0 from J, leaving 6 bases between them. Per the germline V gene, CDR1 is SGHVS and CDR2 is FNYEAQ. This CDR3 contains 14 residues. The clonotype comes from a male donor with early-stage non-small cell lung cancer. The specimen comprised lung tumor tissue, sampled at surgery. The gene calls are TRBV7-6 and TRBJ1-2, with D unresolved. CDR3 in amino acids: CASSLGNSNYGYTF. The CDR3 DNA sequence: TGTGCCAGCAGCTTAGGGAACTCTAACTATGGCTACACCTTC.